This paragraph covers one T cell receptor (beta chain) sequence. The antigen remains undetermined. This specimen comes from a study of cytomegalovirus exposure and HLA in healthy donors. General study points: Around 160 TCR beta chains were listed as cytomegalovirus-associated.

Method: immunoSEQ multiplex PCR; TCRdb's copy keeps in-frame clones and lacks some. The sample records more than 300,000 clones, 75% to 90% being singletons. Per germline, CDR1 SNHLY and CDR2 FYNNEI. The CDR3 has 14 amino acids. V gave up 3 bases and J gave up 8 bases; unmatched junction bases: 1. The J gene is TRBJ1-4, the V gene TRBV2; 12 nucleotides agree with TRBD1. Sequences were obtained from PBMCs. The clonotype originates from a woman between 18 and 30 years old in good health and CMV-seronegative. The CDR3 DNA sequence: TGTGCCAGCAGTGAGGGACAGGGGGCGGAAAAACTGTTTTTT. It yields the protein CASSEGQGAEKLFF.